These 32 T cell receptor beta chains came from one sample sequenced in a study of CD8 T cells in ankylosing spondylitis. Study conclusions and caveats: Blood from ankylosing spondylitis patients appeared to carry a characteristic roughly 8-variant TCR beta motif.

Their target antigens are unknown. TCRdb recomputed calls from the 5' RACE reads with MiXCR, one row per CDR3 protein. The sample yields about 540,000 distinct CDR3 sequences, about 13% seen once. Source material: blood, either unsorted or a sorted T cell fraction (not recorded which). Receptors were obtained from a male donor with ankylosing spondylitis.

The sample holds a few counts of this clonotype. The CDR3 bases are TGTGCCAGCAGCTTAGTGTGGGGTCAGGAGAATGAGCAGTTCTTC. This codes for CASSLVWGQENEQFF. The V and J genes are TRBV7-2 and TRBJ2-1; D remains unclear. From germline, CDR1 is SGHTA and CDR2 FQGNSA. The CDR3 length is 15 residues. V was shortened by 1 base and J by 7 bases, with 14 bases between the two germline ends.

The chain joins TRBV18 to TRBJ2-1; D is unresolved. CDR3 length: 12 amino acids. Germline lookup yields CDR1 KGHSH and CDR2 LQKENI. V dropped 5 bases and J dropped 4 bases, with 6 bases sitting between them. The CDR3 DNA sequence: TGTGCCAGCTCAACAGAGTACAATGAGCAGTTCTTC. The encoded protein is CASSTEYNEQFF.

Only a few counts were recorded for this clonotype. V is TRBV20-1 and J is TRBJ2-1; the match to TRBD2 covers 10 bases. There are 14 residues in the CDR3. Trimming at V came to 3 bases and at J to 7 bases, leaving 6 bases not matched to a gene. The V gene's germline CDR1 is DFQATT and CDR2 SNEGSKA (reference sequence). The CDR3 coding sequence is TGCAGTGCTAGTGGTAGCGGGAGGATAAATGAGCAGTTCTTC. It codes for CSASGSGRINEQFF.

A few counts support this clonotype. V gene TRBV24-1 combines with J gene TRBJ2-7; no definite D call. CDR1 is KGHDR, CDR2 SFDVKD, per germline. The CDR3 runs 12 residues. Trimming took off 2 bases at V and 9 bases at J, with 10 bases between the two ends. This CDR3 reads CATSDSQLGQYF. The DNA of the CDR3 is TGTGCCACCAGTGATTCGCAACTGGGGCAGTACTTC.

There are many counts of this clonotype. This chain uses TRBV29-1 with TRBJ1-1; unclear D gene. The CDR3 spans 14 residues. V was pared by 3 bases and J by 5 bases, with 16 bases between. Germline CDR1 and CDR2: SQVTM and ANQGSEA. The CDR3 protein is CSVEQQRGGTEAFF. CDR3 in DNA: TGCAGCGTTGAGCAACAGCGGGGAGGGACTGAAGCTTTCTTT.

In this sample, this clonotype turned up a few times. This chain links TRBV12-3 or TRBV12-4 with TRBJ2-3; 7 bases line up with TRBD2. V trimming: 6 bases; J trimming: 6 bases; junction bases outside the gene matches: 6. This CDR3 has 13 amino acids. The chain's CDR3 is CASRSGVRDTQYF. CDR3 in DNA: TGTGCCAGCAGGAGCGGGGTCAGGGATACGCAGTATTTT.

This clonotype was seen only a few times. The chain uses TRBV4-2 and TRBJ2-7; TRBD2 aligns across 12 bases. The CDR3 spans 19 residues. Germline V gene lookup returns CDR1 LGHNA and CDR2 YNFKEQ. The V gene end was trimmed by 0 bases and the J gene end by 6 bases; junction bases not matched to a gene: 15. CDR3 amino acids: CASSQDLPGPSGRVSEQYV. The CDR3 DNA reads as TGTGCCAGCAGCCAAGATCTCCCGGGGCCTAGCGGGAGGGTAAGCGAGCAGTACGTC.

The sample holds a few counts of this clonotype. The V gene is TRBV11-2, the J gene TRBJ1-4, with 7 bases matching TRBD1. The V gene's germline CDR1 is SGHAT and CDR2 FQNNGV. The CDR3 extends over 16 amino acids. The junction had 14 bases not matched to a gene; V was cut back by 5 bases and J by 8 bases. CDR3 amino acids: CASSPLDRVRAEKLFF. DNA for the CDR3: TGTGCCAGCAGCCCCCTCGACAGGGTGCGGGCCGAAAAACTGTTTTTT.

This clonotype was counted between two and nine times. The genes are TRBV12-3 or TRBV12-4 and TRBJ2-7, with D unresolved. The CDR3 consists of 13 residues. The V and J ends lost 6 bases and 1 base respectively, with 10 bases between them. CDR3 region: CASSPVLSYEQYF. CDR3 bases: TGTGCCAGCAGCCCCGTACTATCCTACGAGCAGTACTTC.

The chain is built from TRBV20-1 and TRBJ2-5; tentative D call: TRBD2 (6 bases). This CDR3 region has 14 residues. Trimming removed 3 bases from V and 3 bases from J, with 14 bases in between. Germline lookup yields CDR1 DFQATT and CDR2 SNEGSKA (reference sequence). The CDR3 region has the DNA TGCAGTGCTAGGGAACAAAGGAGGGAAGAGACCCAGTACTTC. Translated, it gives CSAREQRREETQYF.

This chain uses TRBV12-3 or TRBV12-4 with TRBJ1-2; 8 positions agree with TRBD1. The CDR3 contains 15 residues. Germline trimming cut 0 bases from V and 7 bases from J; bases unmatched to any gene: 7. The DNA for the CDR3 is TGTGCCAGCAGTTTAGCGGGAGGACAGGGCGGTGGCTACACCTTC. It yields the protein CASSLAGGQGGGYTF.

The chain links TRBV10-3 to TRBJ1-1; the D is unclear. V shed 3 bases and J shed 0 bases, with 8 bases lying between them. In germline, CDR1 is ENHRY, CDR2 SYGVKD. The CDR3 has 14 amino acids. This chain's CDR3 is CAISDPPLNTEAFF. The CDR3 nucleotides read TGTGCCATCAGTGACCCCCCACTGAACACTGAAGCTTTCTTT.

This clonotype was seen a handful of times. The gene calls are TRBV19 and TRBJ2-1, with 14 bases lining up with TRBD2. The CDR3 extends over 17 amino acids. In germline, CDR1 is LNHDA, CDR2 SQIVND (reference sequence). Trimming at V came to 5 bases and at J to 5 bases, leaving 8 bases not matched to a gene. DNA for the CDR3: TGTGCCAGTAGTTCTGGACTAGCGGGAGGATACAACAATGAGCAGTTCTTC. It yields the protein CASSSGLAGGYNNEQFF.

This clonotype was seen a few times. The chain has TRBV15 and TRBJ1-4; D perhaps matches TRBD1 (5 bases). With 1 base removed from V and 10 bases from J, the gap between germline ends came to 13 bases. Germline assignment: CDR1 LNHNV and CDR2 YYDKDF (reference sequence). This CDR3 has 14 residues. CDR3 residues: CATSRGRAQGKLFF. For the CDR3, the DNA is TGTGCCACCAGCAGAGGCCGGGCTCAGGGAAAACTGTTTTTT.

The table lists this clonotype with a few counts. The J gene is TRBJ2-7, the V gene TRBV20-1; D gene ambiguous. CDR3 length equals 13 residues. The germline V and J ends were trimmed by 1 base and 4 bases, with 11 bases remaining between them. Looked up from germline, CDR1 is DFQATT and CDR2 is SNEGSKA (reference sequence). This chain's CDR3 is CSARAAWGYEQYF. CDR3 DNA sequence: TGCAGTGCTAGAGCGGCCTGGGGTTACGAGCAGTACTTC.

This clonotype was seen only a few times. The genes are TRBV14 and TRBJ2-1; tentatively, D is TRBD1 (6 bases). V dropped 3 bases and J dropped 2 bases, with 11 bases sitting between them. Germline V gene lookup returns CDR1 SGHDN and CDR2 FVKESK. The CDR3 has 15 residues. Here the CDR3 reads CASSHLTGTYNEQFF. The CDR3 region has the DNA TGTGCCAGCAGCCACCTGACAGGCACCTACAATGAGCAGTTCTTC.

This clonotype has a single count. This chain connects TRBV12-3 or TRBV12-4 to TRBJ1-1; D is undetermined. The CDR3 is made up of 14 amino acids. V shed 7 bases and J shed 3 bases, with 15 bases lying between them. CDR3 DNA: TGTGCCAGCACCTCCAGAACGGCGGACACTGAAGCTTTCTTT. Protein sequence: CASTSRTADTEAFF.

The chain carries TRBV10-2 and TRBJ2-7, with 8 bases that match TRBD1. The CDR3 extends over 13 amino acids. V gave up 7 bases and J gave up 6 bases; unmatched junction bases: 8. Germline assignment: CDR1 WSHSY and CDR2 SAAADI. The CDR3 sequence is CASNHRGLAEQYF. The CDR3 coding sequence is TGCGCCAGCAACCACAGGGGGTTGGCCGAGCAGTACTTC.

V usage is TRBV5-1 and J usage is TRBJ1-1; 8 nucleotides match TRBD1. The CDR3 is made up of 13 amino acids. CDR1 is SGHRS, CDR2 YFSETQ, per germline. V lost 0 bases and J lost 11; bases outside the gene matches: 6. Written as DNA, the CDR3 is TGCGCCAGCAGCTTGGGACAGGGGAGAACGGCTTTCTTT. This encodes CASSLGQGRTAFF.

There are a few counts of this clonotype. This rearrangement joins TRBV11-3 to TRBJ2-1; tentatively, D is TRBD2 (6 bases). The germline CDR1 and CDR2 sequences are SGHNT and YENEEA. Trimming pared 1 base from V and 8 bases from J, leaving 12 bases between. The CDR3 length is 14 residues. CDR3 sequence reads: CASSLGLGDDEQFF. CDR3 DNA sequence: TGTGCCAGCAGCTTAGGACTAGGGGACGATGAGCAGTTCTTC.

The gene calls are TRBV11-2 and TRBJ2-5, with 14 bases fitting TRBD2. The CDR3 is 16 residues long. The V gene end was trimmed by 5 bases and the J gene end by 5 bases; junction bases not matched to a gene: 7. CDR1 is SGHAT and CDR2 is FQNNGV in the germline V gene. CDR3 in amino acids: CASSTGTSGRGETQYF. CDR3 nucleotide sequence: TGTGCCAGCAGCACTGGGACTAGCGGGAGAGGGGAGACCCAGTACTTC.

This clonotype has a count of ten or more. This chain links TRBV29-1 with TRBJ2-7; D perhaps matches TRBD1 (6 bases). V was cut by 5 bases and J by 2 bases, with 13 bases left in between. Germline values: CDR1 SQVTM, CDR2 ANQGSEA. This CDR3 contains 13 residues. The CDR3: CSVPQQGPYEQYV. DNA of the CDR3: TGCAGCGTTCCTCAGCAGGGGCCCTACGAGCAGTACGTC.

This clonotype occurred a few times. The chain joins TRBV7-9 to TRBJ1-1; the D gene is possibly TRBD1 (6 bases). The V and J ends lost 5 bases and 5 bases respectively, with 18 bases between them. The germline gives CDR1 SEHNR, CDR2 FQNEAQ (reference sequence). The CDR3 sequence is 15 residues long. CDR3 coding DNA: TGTGCCAGCAGCCACGGGGGGGGCCTGGGGACTGAAGCTTTCTTT. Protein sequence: CASSHGGGLGTEAFF.

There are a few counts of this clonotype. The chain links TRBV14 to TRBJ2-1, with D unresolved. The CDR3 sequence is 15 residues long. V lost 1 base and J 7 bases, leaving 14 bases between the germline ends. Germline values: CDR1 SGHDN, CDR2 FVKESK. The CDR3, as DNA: TGTGCCAGCAGCCAAGTGGGGATCTATAAAAATGAGCAGTTCTTC. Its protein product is CASSQVGIYKNEQFF.

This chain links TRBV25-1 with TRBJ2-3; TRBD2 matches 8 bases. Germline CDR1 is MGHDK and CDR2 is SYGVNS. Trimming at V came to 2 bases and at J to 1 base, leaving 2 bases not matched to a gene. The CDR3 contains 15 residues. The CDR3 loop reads CASSELLAGTDTQYF. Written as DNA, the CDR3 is TGTGCCAGCAGTGAACTACTAGCGGGCACAGATACGCAGTATTTT.

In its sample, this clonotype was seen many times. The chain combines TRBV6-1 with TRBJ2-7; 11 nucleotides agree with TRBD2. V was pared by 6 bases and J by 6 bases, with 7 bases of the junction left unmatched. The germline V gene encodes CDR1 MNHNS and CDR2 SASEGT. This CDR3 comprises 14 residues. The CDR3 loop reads CASRSLAGEAEQYF. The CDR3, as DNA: TGTGCCAGCAGGTCACTAGCGGGAGAGGCCGAGCAGTACTTC.

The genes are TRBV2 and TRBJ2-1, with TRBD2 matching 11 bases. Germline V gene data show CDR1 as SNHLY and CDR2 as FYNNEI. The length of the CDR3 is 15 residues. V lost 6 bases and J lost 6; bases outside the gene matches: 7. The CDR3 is CASRLTSGGPNEQFF. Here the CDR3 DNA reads TGTGCCAGCAGGCTAACTAGCGGGGGACCCAATGAGCAGTTCTTC.

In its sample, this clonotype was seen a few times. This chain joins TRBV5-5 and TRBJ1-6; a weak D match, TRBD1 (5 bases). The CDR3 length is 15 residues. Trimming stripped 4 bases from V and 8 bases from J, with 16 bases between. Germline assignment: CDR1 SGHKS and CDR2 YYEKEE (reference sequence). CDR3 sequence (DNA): TGTGCCAGCAGCACGGGACCGCTCCTTGATTCACCCCTCCACTTT. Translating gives CASSTGPLLDSPLHF.

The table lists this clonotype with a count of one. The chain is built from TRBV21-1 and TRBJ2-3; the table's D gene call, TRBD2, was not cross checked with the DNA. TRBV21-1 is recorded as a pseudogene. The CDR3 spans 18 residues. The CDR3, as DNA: TGTGCCAGCAGCAAAGCGCTTTCACTAGCGGGAGACACAGATACGCAGTATTTT. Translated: CASSKALSLAGDTDTQYF.

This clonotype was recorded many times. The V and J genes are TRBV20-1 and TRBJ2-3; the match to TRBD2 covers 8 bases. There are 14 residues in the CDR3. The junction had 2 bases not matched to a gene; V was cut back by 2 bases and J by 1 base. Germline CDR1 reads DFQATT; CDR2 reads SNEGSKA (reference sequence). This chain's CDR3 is CSARHSGGTDTQYF. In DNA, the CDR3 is TGCAGTGCTAGACATAGCGGGGGCACAGATACGCAGTATTTT.

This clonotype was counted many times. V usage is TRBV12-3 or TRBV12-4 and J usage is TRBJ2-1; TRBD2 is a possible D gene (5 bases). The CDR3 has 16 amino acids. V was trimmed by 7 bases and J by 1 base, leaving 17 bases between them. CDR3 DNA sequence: TGTGCCAGCATGCCCCATAGCGACGGGTCCTACAATGAGCAGTTCTTC. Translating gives CASMPHSDGSYNEQFF.

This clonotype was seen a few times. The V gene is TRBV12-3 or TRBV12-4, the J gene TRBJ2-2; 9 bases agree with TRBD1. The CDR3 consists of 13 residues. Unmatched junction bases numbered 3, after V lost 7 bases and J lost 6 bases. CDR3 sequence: CASKQGAPGELFF. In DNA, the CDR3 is TGTGCCAGCAAACAGGGGGCCCCCGGGGAGCTGTTTTTT.